This T cell receptor beta chain was retrieved from a study of T-cell reconstitution after alpha-beta-depleted transplantation in children. Study outcomes and limitations: Several patients had high TCRbeta diversity at day 60; it came from surviving recipient T cells and thymic progenitors. One year post-transplant, T-cell counts and diversity were largely derived from T cells produced anew. Reports say that about two months after transplant, the alpha-beta T cells came out of several hundred graft clones that had expanded.

CDR3 length: 11 residues. V gave up 4 bases and J gave up 8 bases, with 6 bases separating them. Construction of the TCRbeta library involved unique molecular identifiers. TCRdb independently ran MiXCR on the PCR reads; one entry per CDR3 protein. The sample gives approximately 110,000 distinct CDR3 sequences, roughly 24% of which show up once; roughly a tenth is in the top ten. This clonotype appeared a few times. Its antigen is unknown. The sequence was obtained from a male patient aged 2 to 9 who had a stem cell transplant for chronic granulomatous disease, so the T cells may come from the graft donor. V is TRBV12-3 or TRBV12-4 and J is TRBJ2-4; D remains unclear. The material was PBMCs, mostly from graft donor cells, obtained 180 days after TCRalphabeta/CD19-depleted stem cell transplant. The CDR3 region is CASSSADIQYF. The CDR3 DNA sequence: TGTGCCAGCAGTTCCGCGGACATTCAGTACTTC.